One and the same sample provided the 17 T cell receptor beta chains below, sequenced in a study of cytomegalovirus exposure and HLA in healthy donors. The PCR made use of 60 Vbeta and 13 Jbeta primers. Profiling relied on immunoSEQ multiplex PCR, and the TCRdb table lists in-frame clones only, not all of them. The sample contains 170,000 or so clones, 70% to 85% of which appear only once. Sequencing was done on a sample of PBMCs. The receptors were gathered from a man younger than 35 in good health and CMV-seronegative.

Of note for this clone: One junction end does not reproduce the germline sequence, and a read error may be involved. The chain couples TRBV7-7 to TRBJ2-5, with 8 positions matching TRBD2. Germline CDR1 and CDR2: SSHAT and FNYEAQ (reference sequence). The CDR3 totals 16 residues. The CDR3 loop reads CASSPYAGGPQETQYF. As DNA, the CDR3 is TGTGCTAGCAGCCCTTACGCGGGGGGACCCCAAGAGACCCAGTACTTC.

This chain joins TRBV2 and TRBJ1-1; TRBD1 aligns across 7 bases. V was pared by 10 bases and J by 3 bases, with 8 bases of the junction left unmatched. The CDR3 is 13 residues long. Germline V gives CDR1 SNHLY, CDR2 FYNNEI. CDR3 region: CANGGQGDTEAFF. DNA for the CDR3: TGTGCCAACGGCGGGCAGGGGGACACTGAAGCTTTCTTT.

The chain uses TRBV28 and TRBJ2-3, with 9 bases identical to TRBD2. This CDR3 spans 15 amino acids. Germline CDR1 and CDR2: MDHEN and SYDVKM. V lost 2 bases, J lost 0 bases, and 0 bases stayed unmatched. CDR3 in amino acids: CASSLAGGSTDTQYF. In DNA, the CDR3 is TGTGCCAGCAGTTTAGCGGGAGGGAGCACAGATACGCAGTATTTT.

This clone was observed a handful of times. The chain employs TRBV21-1 and TRBJ2-6; no check of the table's D call, TRBD2, against the DNA was made. TRBV21-1 is given as a pseudogene. The length of the CDR3 is 17 residues. In DNA form, the CDR3 reads TGTGCCAGCAGCAAACATGTAGGGAGCTCTGGGGCCAACGTCCTGACTTTC. It specifies CASSKHVGSSGANVLTF.

Turning to this clone: The sample has other DNA sequences that encode this CDR3 too. This sequence joins TRBV27 and TRBJ1-1; TRBD1 matches at 7 bases. CDR3 length equals 14 residues. CDR1 is MNHEY and CDR2 is SMNVEV in the germline V gene (reference sequence). The J segment lost 4 bases and the V segment lost 4 bases, leaving 6 bases of the junction unmatched. CDR3: CASSSNRGFTEAFF. CDR3 nucleotide sequence: TGTGCCAGCAGTTCGAACAGGGGTTTCACTGAAGCTTTCTTT.

J is TRBJ1-3 and V is TRBV29-1, with 9 bases aligning to TRBD1. Germline V gene sequence: CDR1 SQVTM, CDR2 ANQGSEA. With 7 bases clipped from V and 0 bases from J, the junction kept 4 bases outside the gene matches. CDR3 length: 14 amino acids. CDR3 loop: CSAGGQGSGNTIYF. The CDR3 DNA reads as TGCAGCGCAGGGGGACAGGGCTCTGGAAACACCATATATTTT.

The chain couples TRBV2 to TRBJ1-1; TRBD1 matches at 7 bases. This CDR3 contains 13 residues. J gave up 7 bases and V 0 bases, and 2 bases lay outside the gene matches. CDR1 and CDR2 (germline): SNHLY, FYNNEI. The CDR3 reads CASSEAGQSEAFF. CDR3 coding DNA: TGTGCCAGCAGTGAAGCGGGACAGAGTGAAGCTTTCTTT.

On this clone: Other DNA sequences from this sample encode an identical CDR3 as well. This chain joins TRBV28 and TRBJ1-2, with a weak D call TRBD1 (5 bases). Trimming removed 2 bases at V and 2 bases at J, with 6 bases between. The germline CDR1 and CDR2 sequences are MDHEN and SYDVKM. This CDR3 comprises 13 residues. CDR3 sequence: CASSLTGNYGYTF. CDR3 DNA: TGTGCCAGCAGTTTAACAGGCAACTATGGCTACACCTTC.

The CDR3 loop is CASSERRRGPFYEQFF. CDR3 nucleotide sequence: TGTGCCAGCAGTGAACGGCGGCGGGGACCCTTTTATGAGCAGTTCTTC. The chain links TRBV2 to TRBJ2-1, with D maybe TRBD2 (6 bases). Germline values: CDR1 SNHLY, CDR2 FYNNEI. This CDR3 is built from 16 residues. V was shortened by 2 bases and J by 8 bases, with 19 bases between the two germline ends.

This chain joins TRBV6-1 and TRBJ2-2; possibly TRBD1 for D (6 bases). The CDR3 is 14 amino acids. V was cut by 7 bases and J by 1 base, with 10 bases left in between. Germline CDR1 is MNHNS and CDR2 is SASEGT. The CDR3 sequence: CASKEQGNTGELFF. DNA for the CDR3: TGTGCCAGCAAAGAACAGGGGAACACCGGGGAGCTGTTTTTT.

The chain recombines TRBV6-1 with TRBJ2-6, with 13 positions matching TRBD2. Germline assignment: CDR1 MNHNS and CDR2 SASEGT. There are 17 residues in the CDR3. V was pared by 6 bases and J by 5 bases, with 7 bases of the junction left unmatched. CDR3 in amino acids: CASRELAGGRRANVLTF. The DNA for the CDR3 is TGTGCCAGCAGGGAACTAGCGGGGGGGCGGAGGGCCAACGTCCTGACTTTC.

The rearrangement joins TRBV21-1 to TRBJ2-4; TRBD1 is taken as the D call from the table, unchecked against the DNA. TRBV21-1 is marked as a pseudogene. CDR3 size: 16 residues. The CDR3 is CASSIRGRSAKNIQYF. The CDR3 bases are TGTGCCAGCAGCATTAGGGGGCGCAGTGCCAAAAACATTCAGTACTTC.

The genes are TRBV5-1 and TRBJ1-2, with no clear D. The CDR3 runs to 14 residues. Germline assignment: CDR1 SGHRS and CDR2 YFSETQ. The V gene lost 5 bases and the J gene lost 2 bases, with 13 bases spanning the gap. The CDR3 sequence is CASSKETANYGYTF. The CDR3 DNA follows: TGCGCCAGCAGTAAGGAGACGGCCAACTATGGCTACACCTTC.

This clone was seen only once. The rearrangement joins TRBV28 to TRBJ2-2; TRBD2 might be the D (6 bases). Germline V gene sequence: CDR1 MDHEN, CDR2 SYDVKM. The CDR3 loop spans 14 amino acids. The germline V and J ends were trimmed by 6 bases and 2 bases, with 10 bases remaining between them. The CDR3 spells CASRLSGNTGELFF. CDR3 bases: TGTGCCAGCAGGCTTAGCGGAAACACCGGGGAGCTGTTTTTT.

V is TRBV7-2 and J is TRBJ2-5; 14 bases are shared with TRBD2. The CDR3 is made up of 19 amino acids. Germline V lookup: CDR1 SGHTA, CDR2 FQGNSA. Trimming removed 7 bases from V and 6 bases from J; junction bases left unmatched: 19. The CDR3 is CASTLTSGGAVSSAQTQYF. The CDR3 nucleotides are TGTGCCAGCACCTTGACTAGCGGGGGGGCCGTTAGTAGCGCGCAGACCCAGTACTTC.

The chain combines TRBV7-9 with TRBJ1-6; 8 bases fit TRBD1. Germline-derived CDR1 and CDR2 are SEHNR and FQNEAQ (reference sequence). The CDR3 spans 15 residues. V trimming: 5 bases; J trimming: 8 bases; junction bases outside the gene matches: 8. The CDR3 coding sequence is TGTGCCAGCAGCCCGACAGGGGCGGGGGATTCACCCCTCCACTTT. Its protein product is CASSPTGAGDSPLHF. Full variable domain (rest looked up from reference TRBV7-9 and TRBJ1-6): DTGVSQNPRHKITKRGQNVTFRCDPISEHNRLYWYRQTLGQGPEFLTYFQNEAQLEKSRLLSDRFSAERPKGSFSTLEIQRTEQGDSAMYLCASSPTGAGDSPLHFGNGTRLTVT.

The chain has TRBV9 and TRBJ1-2; D may be TRBD1 (5 bases). In germline, CDR1 is SGDLS, CDR2 YYNGEE. The CDR3 extends over 16 amino acids. Deletions cut 0 bases from V and 4 bases from J, with 16 bases between. The CDR3 here is CASSVGSSRATYGYTF. Written as DNA, the CDR3 is TGTGCCAGCAGCGTAGGCTCAAGCAGGGCCACCTATGGCTACACCTTC.